Listed below are T cell receptor beta chains from one sample, sequenced in a study of blood T cell repertoires in COVID-19. Generated by immunoSEQ multiplex PCR, the TCRdb table keeps only in-frame clones and is missing some. This sample carries roughly 250,000 clones, around 87% of them seen once, and the ten largest clones take approximately 1.6%. The sequencing sample was made of PBMCs or T cells enriched from blood (not recorded which). These receptors were taken from a woman aged 45-65 years who had recovered from COVID-19. CDR3s include the opening cysteine and the closing phenylalanine or tryptophan. A D gene is named only where the DNA matches it firmly. Some rows mark clone size as missing; the rest say once, few, many or name a class of expanded clone.

CDR3nt	CDR3aa	v_gene	j_gene	abundance	d_gene
TGTGCTAGTGGTTTGGGAGGGGGTGAAAAACTGTTTTTT	CASGLGGGEKLFF	TRBV12-5	TRBJ1-4	NA	NA
TGTGCCTGGATCATTTCGGGACAGCCTAATAATTCACCCCTCCACTTT	CAWIISGQPNNSPLHF	TRBV30	TRBJ1-6	NA	TRBD1
TGTGCCTGGAGTGGAGAGGAACCCTACAATGAGCAGTTCTTC	CAWSGEEPYNEQFF	TRBV30	TRBJ2-1	NA	NA
TGTGCCAGCAGTTTCAGGGTGGATAGCAATCAGCCCCAGCATTTT	CASSFRVDSNQPQHF	TRBV27	TRBJ1-5	NA	NA
TGTGCCAGCAGCGTGAGACTAGCGGGTCCTAACGAGCAGTACTTC	CASSVRLAGPNEQYF	TRBV7-2	TRBJ2-7	NA	TRBD2
TGTGCCAGCAGCACTCGCAGGGGGCGAGAAGCTTTCTTT	CASSTRRGREAFF	TRBV28	TRBJ1-1	NA	TRBD1
TGTGCCAGCAGGACGGGACTAGCGGGAAATAATGAGCAGTTCTTC	CASRTGLAGNNEQFF	TRBV5-6	TRBJ2-1	NA	TRBD2
TGTGCCAGCAGCCAACCCGGGACAGGGAACTACGAGCAGTACTTC	CASSQPGTGNYEQYF	TRBV3-1/TRBV3-2	TRBJ2-7	once	TRBD1
TGTGCCAGCAGCTTGGGTCGGGAGATAGCAGCAGATACGCAGTATTTT	CASSLGREIAADTQYF	TRBV5-4	TRBJ2-3	NA	NA
TGCGCCAGCAGCCGTCTAGAAATCCTCCACGAGCAGTACTTC	CASSRLEILHEQYF	TRBV5-1	TRBJ2-7	NA	NA
TGTGCCAGCAGTTTCCAGGGGGCGGGTGGCTACACCTTC	CASSFQGAGGYTF	TRBV28	TRBJ1-2	NA	TRBD1
TGTGCCTGGAGTGTTGGGACAGGGGGCGCAGGCTATGGCTACACCTTC	CAWSVGTGGAGYGYTF	TRBV30	TRBJ1-2	once	TRBD1
TGTGCTAGTGGTTTGAACCCGGGGCTAGCGGGAGGGAATGAGCAGTTCTTC	CASGLNPGLAGGNEQFF	TRBV12-5	TRBJ2-1	NA	TRBD2
TGTGCCAGCAGCCGACGCGGACTAGCGGGAGTGGAGACCCAGTACTTC	CASSRRGLAGVETQYF	TRBV11-2	TRBJ2-5	NA	TRBD2
TGCGCCAGCAGCACGTCCGGGACAGGGAACACTGAAGCTTTCTTT	CASSTSGTGNTEAFF	TRBV5-1	TRBJ1-1	NA	TRBD1
TGTGCCAGCAGTACGAGGGGAGGCACTGAAGCTTTCTTT	CASSTRGGTEAFF	TRBV27	TRBJ1-1	few	NA
TGCGCCAGCAGCCACCAGGCGTCCCCAAGAGACACTGAAGCTTTCTTT	CASSHQASPRDTEAFF	TRBV4-1	TRBJ1-1	NA	NA
TGTGCCAGCAGCCCTAATGAGCAGTTCTTC	CASSPNEQFF	TRBV7-9	TRBJ2-1	once	NA
TGTGCCAGCAGCTTAGTTCCTAGCGGGAGTTCCCCGCAGTACTTC	CASSLVPSGSSPQYF	TRBV7-9	TRBJ2-7	NA	TRBD2
TGTGCCATCAGGCCGGACAGGGTAACTACCGGGGAGCTGTTTTTT	CAIRPDRVTTGELFF	TRBV10-3	TRBJ2-2	NA	TRBD1
TGCGCCCGCGGCTTGAGATACTCCTACAATGAGCAGTTCTTC	CARGLRYSYNEQFF	TRBV10-1	TRBJ2-1	NA	NA
TGTGCCAGCAGCTTACTCGCAGGCACTGAAGCTTTCTTT	CASSLLAGTEAFF	TRBV11-1	TRBJ1-1	NA	NA
TGTGCCAGCAGCTTAGTTGGGGGCGGTGAGGCTTTCTTT	CASSLVGGGEAFF	TRBV7-2	TRBJ1-1	NA	NA
TGTGCCAGCAGCTTCAGGGGACTAGCGGTAAATTACAATGAGCAGTTCTTC	CASSFRGLAVNYNEQFF	TRBV7-9	TRBJ2-1	NA	TRBD2
TGTGCCAGCAGTCCTAACAGGCCAAGGGATTCACCCCTCCACTTT	CASSPNRPRDSPLHF	TRBV6-5	TRBJ1-6	NA	NA
TGTGCCATCAGTGAACTAGCGGGAGGAGGAAACTACGAGCAGTACTTC	CAISELAGGGNYEQYF	TRBV10-3	TRBJ2-7	NA	TRBD2
TGTGCCAGCAGCGTTGAACAGGGGGTGGGCAATCAGCCCCAGCATTTT	CASSVEQGVGNQPQHF	TRBV28	TRBJ1-5	NA	TRBD1
TGTGCCAGCAGCCAAGATTTGGGGGGGACAAATCAGCCCCAGCATTTT	CASSQDLGGTNQPQHF	TRBV3-1/TRBV3-2	TRBJ1-5	NA	NA
TGTGCCAGCAGCAACACAGGGTTTCGGTTCCCCTCAGAGACCCAGTACTTC	CASSNTGFRFPSETQYF	TRBV11-2	TRBJ2-5	NA	NA
TGTGCTAGTGGTTTGGATAGCGGATTTAGCTCCTACAATGAGCAGTTCTTC	CASGLDSGFSSYNEQFF	TRBV12-5	TRBJ2-1	NA	NA
TGTGCCAGCAGCCACCGGACAGGGGGTGTTGCCGAGCAGTACTTC	CASSHRTGGVAEQYF	TRBV7-8	TRBJ2-7	NA	TRBD1
TGTGCCACCAGCAGGTCAGACACGCCCCAGCATTTT	CATSRSDTPQHF	TRBV15	TRBJ1-5	NA	NA
TGCGCCAGCAGCCAAGCAACGAGCTGGAGGTCGTCCTATGGCTACACCTTC	CASSQATSWRSSYGYTF	TRBV4-1	TRBJ1-2	NA	NA
TGTGCCAGCAGCTTAGGGTCTCTAGCGGGATCAGATACGCAGTATTTT	CASSLGSLAGSDTQYF	TRBV7-9	TRBJ2-3	NA	TRBD2
TGTGCCAGCAGTTTTAATCTTGGGGGGAAAGGCGAAGCTTTCTTT	CASSFNLGGKGEAFF	TRBV28	TRBJ1-1	NA	NA
TGCGCCAGCAGCTTGAAGGCGGGGGGTTACAATGAGCAGTTCTTC	CASSLKAGGYNEQFF	TRBV5-1	TRBJ2-1	NA	TRBD2
TGTGCCAGCAGTTGGAGGGCAGCGGGAGAGCAGTACTTC	CASSWRAAGEQYF	TRBV27	TRBJ2-7	NA	TRBD2
TGTGCCAGCTCACGTACAGGGGCAGATGGAAACACCATATATTTT	CASSRTGADGNTIYF	TRBV18	TRBJ1-3	NA	TRBD1
TGTGCCAGCAGTGAAACGGGGGTAGCGTCTAGCGCCCCGGGCGAGCAGTACTTC	CASSETGVASSAPGEQYF	TRBV2	TRBJ2-7	NA	NA
TGTGCCACCCAGCTTGGGAGAAACACTGAAGCTTTCTTT	CATQLGRNTEAFF	TRBV5-6	TRBJ1-1	NA	NA
TGCGCCAGCAGCCCCGGAGACAGGCCGGGCTATGGCTACACCTTC	CASSPGDRPGYGYTF	TRBV5-1	TRBJ1-2	NA	NA
TGTGCCAGCAAAGGGGGTTGGGGTAATTCACCCCTCCACTTT	CASKGGWGNSPLHF	TRBV2	TRBJ1-6	many	NA
TGTGCCAGCAGTTACAGGGTCGGGAACACTGAAGCTTTCTTT	CASSYRVGNTEAFF	TRBV2	TRBJ1-1	NA	NA